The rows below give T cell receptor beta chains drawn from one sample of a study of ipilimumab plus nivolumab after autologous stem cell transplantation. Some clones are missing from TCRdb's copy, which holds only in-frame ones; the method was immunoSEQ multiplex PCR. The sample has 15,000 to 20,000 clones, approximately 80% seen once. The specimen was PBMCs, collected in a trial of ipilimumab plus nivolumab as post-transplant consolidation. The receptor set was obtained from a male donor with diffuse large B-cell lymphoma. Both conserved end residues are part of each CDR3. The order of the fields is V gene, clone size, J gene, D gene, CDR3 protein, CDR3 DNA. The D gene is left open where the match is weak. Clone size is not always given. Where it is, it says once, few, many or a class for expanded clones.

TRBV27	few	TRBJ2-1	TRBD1	CASSQINWSGQGYNEQFF	TGTGCCAGCAGTCAAATAAACTGGTCGGGACAGGGTTACAATGAGCAGTTCTTC
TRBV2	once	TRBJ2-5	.	CASTRGVPETQYF	TGTGCCAGCACCCGAGGGGTCCCGGAGACCCAGTACTTC
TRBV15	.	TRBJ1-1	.	CATSRDRGGRHTEAFF	TGTGCCACCAGCAGAGATAGGGGAGGAAGGCACACTGAAGCTTTCTTT
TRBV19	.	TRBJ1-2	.	CASSIVQGRGYTF	TGTGCCAGTAGTATAGTGCAGGGTCGCGGCTACACCTTC
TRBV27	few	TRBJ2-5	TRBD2	CASSRREGETQYF	TGTGCCAGCAGCCGGCGGGAGGGAGAGACCCAGTACTTC
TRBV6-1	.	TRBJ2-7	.	CASLEGTREQYF	TGTGCCAGCCTTGAGGGTACCCGCGAGCAGTACTTC
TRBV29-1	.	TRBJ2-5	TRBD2	CSVVPSGRTWETQYF	TGCAGCGTTGTTCCTAGCGGGAGGACCTGGGAGACCCAGTACTTC
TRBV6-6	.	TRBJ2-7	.	CASSYRRTYEQYF	TGTGCCAGCAGTTACAGACGGACCTACGAGCAGTACTTC
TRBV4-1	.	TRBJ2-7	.	CASSQGAGTAIYEQYF	TGCGCCAGCAGCCAAGGGGCCGGGACTGCAATCTACGAGCAGTACTTC
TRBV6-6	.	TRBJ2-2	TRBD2	CASSPMTSGRTGELFF	TGTGCCAGCAGCCCAATGACTAGCGGAAGGACCGGGGAGCTGTTTTTT
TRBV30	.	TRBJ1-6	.	CAWSVPDRQYHF	TGTGCCTGGAGTGTACCGGACAGACAGTACCACTTT
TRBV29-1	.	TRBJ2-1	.	CSVSGDDYNEQFF	TGCAGCGTTTCCGGGGACGACTACAATGAGCAGTTCTTC
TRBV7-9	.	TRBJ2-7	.	CASSPRLFEQYF	TGTGCCAGCAGTCCGAGACTCTTCGAGCAGTACTTC
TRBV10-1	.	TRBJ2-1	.	CASSVRGRGIHEQFF	TGCGCCAGCAGTGTGCGGGGCAGGGGCATCCATGAGCAGTTCTTC
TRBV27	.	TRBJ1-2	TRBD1	CASSLERGRGYGYTF	TGTGCCAGCAGTCTAGAAAGGGGGCGCGGGTATGGCTACACCTTC
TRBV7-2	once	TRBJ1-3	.	CASSLARYSGNTIYF	TGTGCCAGCAGCTTAGCGAGGTACTCTGGAAACACCATATATTTT
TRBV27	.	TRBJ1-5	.	CASASQINQPQHF	TGTGCCAGCGCCTCGCAAATCAATCAGCCCCAGCATTTT
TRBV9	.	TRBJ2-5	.	CASSVGRGFQETQYF	TGTGCCAGCAGCGTAGGTCGGGGGTTCCAAGAGACCCAGTACTTC
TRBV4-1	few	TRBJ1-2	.	CASSQDREWDYGYTF	TGCGCCAGCAGCCAAGACAGGGAGTGGGACTATGGCTACACCTTC
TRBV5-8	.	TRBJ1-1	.	CASSRTGTPEAFF	TGTGCCAGCAGCAGAACCGGGACCCCTGAAGCTTTCTTT
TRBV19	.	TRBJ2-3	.	CASGRLESRDTQYF	TGTGCCAGTGGAAGACTAGAGTCAAGAGATACGCAGTATTTT
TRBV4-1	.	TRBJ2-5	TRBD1	CASSHPVTGGVPWETQYF	TGCGCCAGCAGCCACCCGGTGACAGGGGGCGTCCCTTGGGAGACCCAGTACTTC
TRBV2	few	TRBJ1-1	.	CASSPKRTMNTEAFF	TGTGCCAGCAGCCCGAAACGGACCATGAACACTGAAGCTTTCTTT
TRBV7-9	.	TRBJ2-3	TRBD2	CASSLGSSGSADTQYF	TGTGCCAGCAGCTTAGGATCTAGCGGGAGCGCAGATACGCAGTATTTT
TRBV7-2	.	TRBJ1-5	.	CASSLGTGPQHF	TGTGCCAGCAGCTTAGGGACGGGGCCCCAGCATTTT
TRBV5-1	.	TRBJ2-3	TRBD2	CASSFRSPGTSATDTQYF	TGCGCCAGCAGCTTTAGAAGCCCCGGGACTAGTGCGACAGATACGCAGTATTTT
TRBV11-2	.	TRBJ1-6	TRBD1	CASSLAGTGGRLNNSPLHF	TGTGCCAGCAGCTTAGCCGGGACAGGGGGCCGATTGAATAATTCACCCCTCCACTTT
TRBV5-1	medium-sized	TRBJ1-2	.	CASSGQANYGYTF	TGCGCCAGCAGCGGCCAGGCTAACTATGGCTACACCTTC
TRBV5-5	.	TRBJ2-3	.	CASSSSRWDTQYF	TGTGCCAGCAGCTCTTCCCGGTGGGATACGCAGTATTTT